This TCR beta chain appears in the sequencing data of a study of blood T cells in healthy people across ages (dated by TCRdb to between 2014 and 2017). In terms of the full investigation: In model experiments, template switching captured roughly one uniquely barcoded TCR beta cDNA molecule for every two T cells. For two donors (one aged 18 to 29 and one aged 80 or older), the study analyzed two additional independent replicas of 1 million unique cDNA reads from the same blood draw. To avoid experimental bias, donors of different ages were spread randomly across the sequencing lanes. Age-related changes in TCR beta repertoire diversity were measured in the study by deep sequencing normalized with unique cDNA molecular identifiers. Four age groups were formed from the donors: young (average approximately 15 years), middle-aged (approximately 39), aged (around 62) and long-lived (about 80). On the study overall, not on this receptor specifically: The long-lived group showed more naive CD4+ T cells, fewer expanded clones and increased TCR diversity than the aged group, suggesting age selection. Total diversity estimates from one million sequenced T cells were considered lower bounds and underestimates. Observed TCR beta diversity correlated strongly with the percentage of naive T cells measured by flow cytometry. Conclusive comparison of naive and antigen-experienced compartments was prevented by the profiling of bulk unsorted PBMCs. Because the CMV infection status of the donors was unknown, age-related changes in expanded clonotypes may potentially have been confounded. Observed TCR beta diversity per million T cells fell roughly linearly with age, and a significant reduction was already apparent by age around 40.

A remark on this clonotype: The antigen it recognizes is unknown. No much larger clone is present one base from it, and per-base qualities are unavailable.

Donors were about 36 systemically healthy Caucasian individuals from Russia aged roughly 6 to 90 years. Each donor gave ten milliliters of peripheral blood, drawn into EDTA-treated Vacutainer tubes. Ficoll-Paque density-gradient centrifugation was used to isolate PBMCs, with at least 7 million obtained per sample. Total RNA, at least 6 micrograms per sample, was extracted from PBMCs with Trizol reagent. Naive CD45RAhigh/CD27high T cell percentages were measured by flow cytometry on a PBMC aliquot from every donor. The CDR3 contains 14 residues, cysteine and phenylalanine counted. Only the CDR3 part of the read is kept: 42 bases, read in frame from the first base. Relative to germline, V is 7 bases shorter and J is 1 base shorter, with 8 bases between their ends. The germline V gene sets CDR1 to SGHVS and CDR2 to FQNEAQ. Libraries were built with 5' RACE. TCRdb lists the instrument as Illumina HiSeq 2500. A second PCR of about 6 to 11 cycles was run with a J-beta primer mix and a sample-barcoded 5' primer. A template-switch 5' adaptor carrying 12 random nucleotides introduced a unique molecular identifier onto each TCR beta cDNA molecule. Each sample yielded at least 2.5 million CDR3-containing paired-end reads. First-strand cDNA synthesis was performed from all RNA using the Mint cDNA synthesis kit, with priming by a TRBC-specific oligonucleotide. All cDNA was treated with uracil-DNA glycosylase and then went through a first 18-cycle PCR with the universal primers M1SS and BC2_uni_R. Per the source publication's procedure: Each sample was normalized by randomly selecting 1 million high-quality reads, each carrying a distinct molecular identifier. Reads with shared molecular identifiers were discarded instead of being binned into consensus sequences. MiTCR, with a Q25 quality threshold and the strictest error-elimination algorithm, was used for CDR3 identification, clonotype clustering and error correction. A nonparametric unseen species model using Euler transformation provided a lower-bound estimate of total TCR beta diversity. TCRdb itself trimmed the public reads at Q25 with fastp, ran MiXCR and retained productive beta chains. Rows merge per CDR3 protein into single entries with the most common DNA and genes. The V and J calls were determined by TCRdb, not by the authors. Present in this sample are fewer than 1.5 million distinct CDR3 sequences, 42% of which were seen just once. Of the sample, roughly 8.2% falls within the top ten clones.

What was sequenced was blood. The receptor was isolated from a woman aged 18-29 years in good health. Recombination linked TRBV7-8 to TRBJ1-6; a confident D gene designation cannot be given. The nucleotide sequence reads as follows: TGTGCCAGCATTCTCGGGTCCTATAATTCACCCCTCCACTTT. This codes for CASILGSYNSPLHF.